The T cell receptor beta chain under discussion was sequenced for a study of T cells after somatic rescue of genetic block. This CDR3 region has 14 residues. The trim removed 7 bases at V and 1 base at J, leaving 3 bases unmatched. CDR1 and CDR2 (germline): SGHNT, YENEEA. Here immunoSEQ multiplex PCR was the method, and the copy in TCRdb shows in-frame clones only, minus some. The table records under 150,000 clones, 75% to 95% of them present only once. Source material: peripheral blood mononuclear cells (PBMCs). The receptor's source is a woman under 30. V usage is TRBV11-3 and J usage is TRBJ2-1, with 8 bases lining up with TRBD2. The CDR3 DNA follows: TGTGCCAGCACCCGGGAGGGGTCCTACAATGAGCAGTTCTTC. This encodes CASTREGSYNEQFF.